The rows below give T cell receptor beta chains drawn from one sample of a study of beta chain features in type 1 diabetes. Libraries were prepared by immunoSEQ multiplex PCR; TCRdb keeps only in-frame clonotypes and omits some of them. There are approximately 300,000 clones in the sample; 11% occur only once, and around 0.015% lies in the top ten. Material for sequencing was naive CD4+ T cells from blood. The receptor set was obtained from a woman in her 30s in good health. CDR3s include the opening cysteine and the closing phenylalanine or tryptophan. D genes are given only for firm matches. The size entry is marked missing in some rows and otherwise reads once, few, many or a size class.

clone size	J gene	V gene	D gene	CDR3 protein	CDR3 DNA
NA	TRBJ2-1	TRBV7-3	TRBD2	CASSLDPPGLAGPYNEQFF	TGTGCCAGCAGCTTAGATCCCCCGGGACTAGCGGGACCCTACAATGAGCAGTTCTTC
NA	TRBJ2-7	TRBV6-6	TRBD1	CASSLGTGDRRSQYF	TGTGCCAGCAGCCTCGGGACAGGGGATCGCCGGTCACAGTACTTC
NA	TRBJ1-3	TRBV7-9	NA	CASSQGNTIYF	TGTGCCAGCAGCCAAGGAAACACCATATATTTT
NA	TRBJ2-7	TRBV6-6	NA	CASSYTTSFYEQYF	TGTGCCAGCAGTTACACGACTAGTTTCTACGAGCAGTACTTC
NA	TRBJ2-3	TRBV9	TRBD2	CASSVRREATDTQYF	TGTGCCAGCAGCGTTCGGCGGGAGGCCACAGATACGCAGTATTTT
NA	TRBJ2-1	TRBV25-1	TRBD2	CASSVASGAYNEQFF	TGTGCCAGCAGTGTTGCTAGCGGAGCCTACAATGAGCAGTTCTTC
few	TRBJ2-7	TRBV19	NA	CASSPQRASSYEQYF	TGTGCCAGTAGTCCCCAGCGGGCGAGCTCCTACGAGCAGTACTTC
NA	TRBJ2-7	TRBV9	TRBD1	CASSPRDRGPPYEQYF	TGTGCCAGCAGCCCCCGGGACAGGGGGCCTCCCTACGAGCAGTACTTC
NA	TRBJ1-1	TRBV23-1	NA	CASSQSSGKNTEAFF	TGCGCCAGCAGTCAATCGTCAGGAAAGAACACTGAAGCTTTCTTT
few	TRBJ2-1	TRBV30	TRBD2	CAWSGTLSSGIQFF	TGTGCCTGGAGTGGAACCTTATCTAGCGGGATTCAGTTCTTC
few	TRBJ2-7	TRBV4-2	TRBD1	CASSRGQGGPDEQYF	TGTGCCAGCAGCCGCGGACAGGGGGGGCCCGACGAGCAGTACTTC
few	TRBJ2-1	TRBV7-2	TRBD1	CASSPRHGTGNYNEQFF	TGTGCCAGCAGCCCGAGGCATGGGACAGGGAATTACAATGAGCAGTTCTTC
few	TRBJ2-2	TRBV9	TRBD2	CASSALTSGNAGELFF	TGTGCCAGCAGCGCCTTGACTAGCGGGAATGCCGGGGAGCTGTTTTTT
NA	TRBJ2-1	TRBV7-2	TRBD2	CASSRLAGGSPYNEQFF	TGTGCCAGCAGCCGACTAGCGGGAGGGTCCCCCTACAATGAGCAGTTCTTC
NA	TRBJ2-1	TRBV7-2	TRBD2	CASSSTSGGNEQFF	TGTGCCAGCAGCTCGACTAGCGGGGGTAATGAGCAGTTCTTC
NA	TRBJ1-2	TRBV5-1	NA	CASSSDTYGYTF	TGCGCCAGCAGCTCTGACACCTATGGCTACACCTTC
few	TRBJ2-4	TRBV7-2	NA	CASSAQSGNIQYF	TGTGCCAGCAGCGCCCAGAGCGGAAACATTCAGTACTTC
few	TRBJ2-1	TRBV7-3	NA	CASSLSPGLDEQFF	TGTGCCAGCAGCTTAAGCCCTGGCTTGGATGAGCAGTTCTTC
few	TRBJ2-1	TRBV10-3	TRBD1	CAISGPGQGGNEQFF	TGTGCCATCAGTGGCCCGGGACAGGGCGGCAATGAGCAGTTCTTC
NA	TRBJ2-6	TRBV5-1	NA	CASSLPGYGGSAGANVLTF	TGCGCCAGCAGCTTGCCGGGGTACGGTGGTAGCGCTGGGGCCAACGTCCTGACTTTC
NA	TRBJ2-1	TRBV19	TRBD2	CASSMREGYNEQFF	TGTGCCAGTAGTATGCGGGAGGGATACAATGAGCAGTTCTTC
few	TRBJ1-2	TRBV29-1	NA	CSLWGQGDYTF	TGCAGCCTTTGGGGGCAGGGCGACTACACCTTC
few	TRBJ1-3	TRBV11-2	NA	CASSFTPSGNTIYF	TGTGCCAGCAGCTTTACACCATCTGGAAACACCATATATTTT
NA	TRBJ2-1	TRBV7-3	TRBD2	CASSLRLAGVHNEQFF	TGTGCCAGCAGCTTAAGACTAGCGGGAGTCCACAATGAGCAGTTCTTC
NA	TRBJ2-1	TRBV7-9	TRBD2	CASSVTSGKVGQFF	TGTGCCAGCAGCGTGACTAGCGGAAAGGTAGGGCAGTTCTTC
few	TRBJ2-1	TRBV28	TRBD2	CASSYGGRAVNEQFF	TGTGCCAGCAGTTATGGCGGGAGGGCCGTGAATGAGCAGTTCTTC
few	TRBJ2-1	TRBV27	TRBD2	CASSPTSGKGVEQFF	TGTGCCAGCAGTCCAACTAGCGGGAAGGGGGTTGAGCAGTTCTTC
once	TRBJ1-5	TRBV28	TRBD1	CAGRTGRNTQPQHF	TGTGCCGGGCGGACAGGGAGGAATACTCAGCCCCAGCATTTT
few	TRBJ2-1	TRBV6-1	TRBD2	CASSEAGGRAYEQFF	TGTGCCAGCAGTGAAGCTGGCGGGAGGGCCTATGAGCAGTTCTTC
NA	TRBJ2-1	TRBV14	TRBD2	CASSQAMLAGGFSYNEQFF	TGTGCCAGCAGCCAAGCAATGCTAGCGGGAGGGTTTTCCTACAATGAGCAGTTCTTC
few	TRBJ1-4	TRBV9	NA	CASSVEGGSNEKLFF	TGTGCCAGCAGCGTAGAGGGAGGTAGTAATGAAAAACTGTTTTTT
NA	TRBJ2-7	TRBV18	TRBD1	CASSQFGQVTYEQYF	TGTGCCAGCTCACAATTCGGACAGGTTACCTACGAGCAGTACTTC
NA	TRBJ2-1	TRBV6-6	NA	CASSYNIQGQDEQFF	TGTGCCAGCAGTTACAACATCCAGGGTCAGGATGAGCAGTTCTTC
NA	TRBJ2-2	TRBV28	TRBD2	CASSLETSGRTGELFF	TGTGCCAGCAGTTTAGAGACTAGCGGGAGGACCGGGGAGCTGTTTTTT
NA	TRBJ2-3	TRBV7-2	NA	CASSLVRFGGTDTQYF	TGTGCCAGCAGCTTAGTAAGGTTTGGAGGCACAGATACGCAGTATTTT
few	TRBJ2-1	TRBV5-1	TRBD2	CASSPPGLAAYNEQFF	TGCGCCAGCAGCCCCCCGGGACTAGCGGCCTACAATGAGCAGTTCTTC
NA	TRBJ2-1	TRBV7-2	TRBD2	CASSLFGSGNYNEQFF	TGTGCCAGCAGCTTATTCGGTAGCGGGAACTACAATGAGCAGTTCTTC
NA	TRBJ2-3	TRBV27	NA	CASSFSAKRDTQYF	TGTGCCAGCAGTTTTTCCGCCAAGCGAGATACGCAGTATTTT
NA	TRBJ2-3	TRBV5-5	NA	CASSRMRLASTDTQYF	TGTGCCAGCAGTCGGATGAGGCTAGCTAGCACAGATACGCAGTATTTT
NA	TRBJ2-7	TRBV6-6	NA	CASSPPGSPGFAEQYF	TGTGCCAGCAGTCCCCCCGGCTCCCCGGGATTCGCCGAGCAGTACTTC
few	TRBJ2-7	TRBV5-1	TRBD2	CASSLSSGKYEQYF	TGCGCCAGCAGCTTGTCTAGCGGGAAGTACGAGCAGTACTTC
NA	TRBJ1-2	TRBV7-9	NA	CASSLVGDGYTF	TGTGCCAGCAGCTTAGTCGGTGATGGCTACACCTTC
few	TRBJ2-5	TRBV28	NA	CASSAGRAETQYF	TGTGCCAGCAGTGCCGGCAGGGCGGAGACCCAGTACTTC
NA	TRBJ2-7	TRBV5-6	TRBD2	CASSSRLALTYEQYF	TGTGCCAGCAGCTCCCGACTAGCACTCACCTACGAGCAGTACTTC
NA	TRBJ2-5	TRBV28	NA	CASSFGKETQYF	TGTGCCAGCAGTTTCGGTAAAGAGACCCAGTACTTC
NA	TRBJ2-3	TRBV30	NA	CQGDIPGTDTQYF	TGTCAAGGGGACATACCCGGGACAGATACGCAGTATTTT
NA	TRBJ2-3	TRBV19	TRBD2	CATTPAPGLAGLDTQYF	TGTGCCACCACCCCGGCCCCGGGACTAGCGGGATTAGATACGCAGTATTTT
NA	TRBJ2-2	TRBV9	NA	CASSTGTPNTGELFF	TGTGCCAGCAGCACCGGGACACCGAACACCGGGGAGCTGTTTTTT
few	TRBJ1-2	TRBV9	NA	CASSVAGNNYGYTF	TGTGCCAGCAGCGTAGCGGGGAATAACTATGGCTACACCTTC
few	TRBJ2-1	TRBV9	TRBD2	CASSAGTSGYNEQFF	TGTGCCAGCAGCGCCGGAACTAGCGGCTACAATGAGCAGTTCTTC
NA	TRBJ2-3	TRBV4-3	TRBD2	CASSQVLAGGSDTQYF	TGCGCCAGCAGCCAAGTACTAGCGGGAGGGTCAGATACGCAGTATTTT
NA	TRBJ2-3	TRBV19	TRBD2	CASSRPAGGYTDTQYF	TGTGCCAGTAGTCGGCCAGCGGGAGGGTACACAGATACGCAGTATTTT
few	TRBJ2-1	TRBV4-3	NA	CASSQDLLREQFF	TGCGCCAGCAGCCAAGATCTGCTCAGGGAGCAGTTCTTC
few	TRBJ2-2	TRBV15	TRBD1	CATGEQGANTGELFF	TGTGCCACCGGCGAACAGGGGGCTAACACCGGGGAGCTGTTTTTT
few	TRBJ2-1	TRBV6-5	TRBD1	CASRTDRGYNEQFF	TGTGCCAGCAGGACGGACAGGGGATACAATGAGCAGTTCTTC
NA	TRBJ2-3	TRBV7-9	TRBD2	CAKDGGGGDTQYF	TGTGCCAAGGACGGCGGGGGAGGAGATACGCAGTATTTT
NA	TRBJ1-2	TRBV28	NA	CASREGQWRRYTF	TGTGCCTCCAGGGAGGGCCAATGGCGCCGCTACACCTTC
NA	TRBJ1-1	TRBV28	TRBD1	CASSSSRLRWDREGRNTEAFF	TGTGCCAGCAGTTCATCCCGTCTAAGGTGGGACAGGGAGGGAAGGAACACTGAAGCTTTCTTT